This passage covers 28 T cell receptor beta chains from one sample sequenced in a study of blood T cell repertoires in COVID-19. Produced via immunoSEQ multiplex PCR; TCRdb's table is partial and in-frame only. The sample consists of 120,000 to 150,000 clones, around four fifths of them appearing once. Material for sequencing was peripheral blood. The receptors derive from a woman in her forties with active or convalescent COVID-19.

This sequence joins TRBV18 and TRBJ1-2; 9 bases are a match to TRBD1. CDR3 length: 18 amino acids. Germline loops: CDR1 KGHSH, CDR2 LQKENI. Losses at the gene ends were 1 base for V and 1 base for J; bases not matched to a gene: 10. CDR3 nucleotides: TGTGCCAGCTCACCACTTCCCACAGGGGGCGCCTATAACTATGGCTACACCTTC. Translated, it gives CASSPLPTGGAYNYGYTF.

This chain uses TRBV6-1 with TRBJ1-2; a weak D match, TRBD1 (6 bases). Trimming took 1 base from V and 4 from J, leaving 13 bases between them. CDR3 length: 15 residues. The germline CDR1 and CDR2 sequences are MNHNS and SASEGT. The CDR3 nucleotides are TGTGCCAGCAGTGAAGAGGGGGTGGTTTTCTATGGCTACACCTTC. Translated, it gives CASSEEGVVFYGYTF.

The rearrangement uses TRBV6-5 and TRBJ1-2; D possibly corresponds to TRBD1 (6 bases). This CDR3 contains 12 residues. V lost 10 bases to trimming and J lost 7 bases, with 16 bases between them. The germline V gene has CDR1 MNHEY and CDR2 SVGAGI. The CDR3 DNA sequence: TGTGCCACCCTACAGGGTCCTACTGGCTACACCTTC. Residues: CATLQGPTGYTF.

The chain couples TRBV5-1 to TRBJ2-5; possible D gene TRBD2, 6 bases. With 1 base removed from V and 3 bases from J, the gap between germline ends came to 10 bases. Germline values: CDR1 SGHRS, CDR2 YFSETQ. The CDR3 loop spans 14 amino acids. CDR3 amino acids: CASSLRRDEETQYF. The CDR3 DNA reads as TGCGCCAGCAGCTTGAGGAGGGATGAAGAGACCCAGTACTTC.

V is TRBV6-5 and J is TRBJ2-7, with TRBD2 matching 14 bases. The length of the CDR3 is 15 residues. Trimming at V came to 6 bases and at J to 6 bases, leaving 7 bases not matched to a gene. Per the germline V gene, CDR1 is MNHEY and CDR2 is SVGAGI. CDR3 region: CASRTSGGASSEQYF. For the CDR3, the DNA is TGTGCCAGCAGGACTAGCGGGGGGGCCTCTAGCGAGCAGTACTTC.

The chain carries TRBV11-2 and TRBJ1-5; 8 nucleotides agree with TRBD1. This CDR3 contains 17 residues. The germline gives CDR1 SGHAT, CDR2 FQNNGV. V lost 1 base and J lost 2; bases outside the gene matches: 7. CDR3 region: CASSLAQGAVGNQPQHF. The CDR3 bases are TGTGCCAGCAGCTTAGCTCAGGGGGCGGTTGGCAATCAGCCCCAGCATTTT.

Comment on this clone: This same CDR3 is encoded by further DNA sequences in the sample. This chain connects TRBV3-1 (or the pseudogene TRBV3-2) to TRBJ2-5; 8 bases line up with TRBD1. This CDR3 region has 15 residues. Germline CDR1 and CDR2: LGHDT and YNNKEL (reference sequence). V lost 4 bases and J lost 5; bases outside the gene matches: 9. The CDR3 loop is CASSPSRGRGETQYF. Here the CDR3 DNA reads TGTGCCAGCAGCCCGTCCAGGGGGCGCGGTGAGACCCAGTACTTC.

The chain joins TRBV15 to TRBJ1-2; a weak D match, TRBD1 (6 bases). Germline V lookup: CDR1 LNHNV, CDR2 YYDKDF (reference sequence). V lost 6 bases and J lost 4, with 12 bases in between. The CDR3 is made up of 13 amino acids. The CDR3, as DNA: TGTGCCACCAGTCCGAACAGGGTCTATGGCTACACCTTC. Protein: CATSPNRVYGYTF. Variable domain in full (rest from reference TRBV15 and TRBJ1-2): DAMVIQNPRYQVTQFGKPVTLSCSQTLNHNVMYWYQQKSSQAPKLLFHYYDKDFNNEADTPDNFQSRRPNTSFCFLDIRSPGLGDTAMYLCATSPNRVYGYTFGSGTRLTVV.

This chain joins TRBV12-3 or TRBV12-4 and TRBJ1-2; D remains unclear. V was trimmed by 8 bases and J by 8 bases, leaving 12 bases between them. The CDR3 spans 11 residues. This chain's CDR3 is CASWRGGGYTF. The CDR3 DNA reads TGTGCCAGCTGGCGGGGAGGAGGCTACACCTTC.

The chain recombines TRBV28 with TRBJ1-2; D not resolved. Trimming took off 2 bases at V and 1 base at J, with 5 bases between the two ends. The CDR3 is 13 amino acids. Germline V lookup: CDR1 MDHEN, CDR2 SYDVKM. CDR3 loop: CASSLSGNYGYTF. For the CDR3, the DNA is TGTGCCAGCAGTTTAAGCGGTAACTATGGCTACACCTTC.

This clone was observed a few times. This chain uses TRBV19 with TRBJ1-5; 9 bases map to TRBD1. There are 15 residues in the CDR3. Germline V lookup: CDR1 LNHDA, CDR2 SQIVND (reference sequence). Trimming at V came to 6 bases and at J to 2 bases, leaving 5 bases not matched to a gene. The CDR3 DNA is TGTGCCAGTAGACAGGGGGCGGGCGGCAATCAGCCCCAGCATTTT. Encoded protein: CASRQGAGGNQPQHF.

The V call is TRBV4-3, the J call TRBJ2-1, with D possibly being TRBD1 (5 bases). Looked up from germline, CDR1 is LGHNA and CDR2 is YSLEER. The CDR3 extends over 16 amino acids. The germline V and J ends were trimmed by 0 bases and 2 bases, with 11 bases remaining between them. The CDR3 protein is CASSQDGALAYNEQFF. In DNA, the CDR3 is TGCGCCAGCAGCCAAGATGGGGCCCTAGCCTACAATGAGCAGTTCTTC.

The J gene is TRBJ1-4, the V gene TRBV5-1, with a weak D call TRBD1 (6 bases). Germline values: CDR1 SGHRS, CDR2 YFSETQ. The CDR3 spans 13 residues. Deletions cut 4 bases from V and 5 bases from J, with 9 bases between. CDR3 sequence (DNA): TGCGCCAGCAGCAGGGACAAGAATGAAAAACTGTTTTTT. It specifies CASSRDKNEKLFF. The variable domain in full, completed from reference TRBV5-1 and TRBJ1-4, reads KAGVTQTPRYLIKTRGQQVTLSCSPISGHRSVSWYQQTPGQGLQFLFEYFSETQRNKGNFPGRFSGRQFSNSRSEMNVSTLELGDSALYLCASSRDKNEKLFFGSGTQLSVL.

The chain combines TRBV28 with TRBJ1-2; 7 nucleotides agree with TRBD1. The germline V gene encodes CDR1 MDHEN and CDR2 SYDVKM. CDR3 length: 15 residues. Trimming took 6 bases from V and 12 from J; bases not matched to a gene: 19. CDR3 in DNA: TGTGCCAGCAGGAGGGACAGTGCGGGGGGCAGTATCGACACCTTC. It translates to CASRRDSAGGSIDTF.

This chain uses TRBV10-3 with TRBJ2-7, with D possibly matching TRBD2 (7 bases). Germline V gives CDR1 ENHRY, CDR2 SYGVKD. Trimming took off 7 bases at V and 3 bases at J, with 22 bases between the two ends. The CDR3 runs 16 residues. The CDR3, as DNA: TGTGCCATCAAGCCCTCGAGGGGGGGGGTGAACTACGAGCAGTACTTC. Its protein product is CAIKPSRGGVNYEQYF.

The V call is TRBV5-8, the J call TRBJ2-1; possibly TRBD2 for D (6 bases). Trimming shortened V by 3 bases and J by 9 bases, and 22 bases separated the two germline ends. The CDR3 is 16 amino acids. Germline-derived CDR1 and CDR2 are SGHTS and YDEGEE. The CDR3 sequence: CASSSRPYGGDGEQFF. Here the CDR3 DNA reads TGTGCCAGCAGCTCCCGGCCCTACGGGGGAGACGGTGAGCAGTTCTTC.

In its sample, this clone was seen once. The rearrangement uses TRBV7-9 and TRBJ1-1, with no clear D. Germline V CDR1 and CDR2: SEHNR, FQNEAQ (reference sequence). V gave up 1 base and J gave up 0 bases, with 9 bases separating them. The CDR3 runs 15 residues. The chain's CDR3 is CASSLDPSMNTEAFF. CDR3 coding DNA: TGTGCCAGCAGCTTAGATCCGAGTATGAACACTGAAGCTTTCTTT.

This clone appeared a few times. The J gene is TRBJ2-3, the V gene TRBV7-8; 9 nucleotides align to TRBD1. CDR3 length: 15 amino acids. After removal of 7 bases from V and 2 bases from J, the junction contained 7 bases not matched to a gene. Germline V gives CDR1 SGHVS, CDR2 FQNEAQ. CDR3 region: CASKAGQGFTDTQYF. In DNA, the CDR3 is TGTGCCAGCAAGGCCGGACAGGGGTTCACAGATACGCAGTATTTT.

The V and J genes are TRBV28 and TRBJ1-4; maybe TRBD1 (5 bases). The CDR3 has 14 residues. The germline gives CDR1 MDHEN, CDR2 SYDVKM. V dropped 5 bases and J dropped 8 bases, with 15 bases sitting between them. CDR3 sequence reads: CASSPSENREKLFF. CDR3 nucleotides: TGTGCCAGCAGTCCCAGCGAAAACAGGGAAAAACTGTTTTTT.

The CDR3 here is CASSGKPGTSTYNEQFF. The DNA for the CDR3 is TGCGCCAGCAGTGGAAAACCCGGGACAAGCACCTACAATGAGCAGTTCTTC. The chain couples TRBV5-1 to TRBJ2-1; weak D call: TRBD1 (6 bases). Looked up from germline, CDR1 is SGHRS and CDR2 is YFSETQ. The CDR3 extends over 17 amino acids. Between the trimmed V and J ends, which lost 5 bases and 2 bases, there was a span of 20 bases.

The V gene is TRBV20-1, the J gene TRBJ1-2, with a weak D call TRBD1 (6 bases). The CDR3 is 11 residues long. Germline loops: CDR1 DFQATT, CDR2 SNEGSKA (reference sequence). The V and J ends lost 3 bases and 9 bases respectively, with 11 bases between them. CDR3 residues: CSARVQGSYTF. CDR3 coding DNA: TGCAGTGCTAGGGTCCAGGGGAGCTACACCTTC.

This clone has only one observation. The V and J genes are TRBV4-1 and TRBJ1-6, with 9 nucleotides matching TRBD1. The CDR3 has 16 amino acids. Germline assignment: CDR1 MGHRA and CDR2 YSYEKL. With V trimmed by 1 base and J by 7 bases, 5 bases remained unmatched. Here the CDR3 reads CASSQAQGARNSPLHF. The CDR3 coding sequence is TGCGCCAGCAGCCAAGCACAGGGGGCGAGGAATTCACCCCTCCACTTT.

V usage is TRBV28 and J usage is TRBJ1-5; 11 nucleotides line up with TRBD1. V lost 3 bases to trimming and J lost 6 bases; unmatched junction nucleotides: 7. From germline, CDR1 is MDHEN and CDR2 SYDVKM. The CDR3 length is 16 residues. CDR3 DNA: TGTGCCAGCAGTTTCGGCGGGACAGGGGGAATTCAGCCCCAGCATTTT. Translation gives CASSFGGTGGIQPQHF. Complete variable domain (other parts from reference TRBV28 and TRBJ1-5): DVKVTQSSRYLVKRTGEKVFLECVQDMDHENMFWYRQDPGLGLRLIYFSYDVKMKEKGDIPEGYSVSREKKERFSLILESASTNQTSMYLCASSFGGTGGIQPQHFGDGTRLSIL.

The V gene is TRBV3-1 (or the pseudogene TRBV3-2), the J gene TRBJ1-2; D may be TRBD1 (5 bases). This CDR3 contains 14 residues. The germline V and J ends were trimmed by 4 bases and 6 bases, with 15 bases remaining between them. CDR1 is LGHDT and CDR2 is YNNKEL in the germline V gene (reference sequence). CDR3 coding DNA: TGTGCCAGCAGCCCCTTGGCCAGGGAGGATGGCTACACCTTC. This translates into CASSPLAREDGYTF.

V is TRBV5-6 and J is TRBJ1-2; 9 bases match TRBD1. CDR1 and CDR2 (germline): SGHDT, YYEEEE. V shed 3 bases, J shed 5 bases, and the junction held 8 bases outside the gene matches. The CDR3 spans 15 residues. The CDR3 loop is CASSSGQGRLYGYTF. The CDR3, as DNA: TGTGCCAGCAGCTCCGGACAGGGGCGTCTATATGGCTACACCTTC. The full variable domain, its missing parts supplied by reference TRBV5-6 and TRBJ1-2, is DAGVTQSPTHLIKTRGQQVTLRCSPKSGHDTVSWYQQALGQGPQFIFQYYEEEERQRGNFPDRFSGHQFPNYSSELNVNALLLGDSALYLCASSSGQGRLYGYTFGSGTRLTVV.

This chain uses TRBV7-9 with TRBJ1-4; no reliable D call. Germline values: CDR1 SEHNR, CDR2 FQNEAQ (reference sequence). Trimming removed 2 bases at V and 6 bases at J, with 4 bases between. The CDR3 runs to 12 residues. This CDR3 reads CASSLSDEKLFF. The CDR3 coding sequence is TGTGCCAGCAGCTTATCAGATGAAAAACTGTTTTTT.

CDR3 loop: CASRKPQGNQPQHF. CDR3 sequence (DNA): TGTGCCAGCAGAAAGCCCCAGGGGAATCAGCCCCAGCATTTT. The genes are TRBV7-2 and TRBJ1-5, with D maybe TRBD1 (6 bases). Trimming removed 6 bases at V and 4 bases at J, with 13 bases between. From germline, CDR1 is SGHTA and CDR2 FQGNSA. This CDR3 has 14 amino acids.

The V gene is TRBV5-1, the J gene TRBJ1-2; 10 bases fit TRBD1. The CDR3 has 16 amino acids. Germline assignment: CDR1 SGHRS and CDR2 YFSETQ. V lost 4 bases to trimming and J lost 4 bases; unmatched junction nucleotides: 10. The CDR3 region has the DNA TGCGCCAGCAGCCCGCGGACGGACAGGGGGAGCTATGGCTACACCTTC. Its translation: CASSPRTDRGSYGYTF.